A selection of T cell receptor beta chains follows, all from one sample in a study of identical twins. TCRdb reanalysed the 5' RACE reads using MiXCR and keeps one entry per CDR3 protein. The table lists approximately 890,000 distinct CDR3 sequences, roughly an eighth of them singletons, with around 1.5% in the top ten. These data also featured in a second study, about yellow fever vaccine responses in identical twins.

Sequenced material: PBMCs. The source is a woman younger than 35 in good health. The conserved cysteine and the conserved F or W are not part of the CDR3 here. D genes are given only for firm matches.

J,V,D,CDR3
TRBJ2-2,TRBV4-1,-,ASRTGRDTGELF
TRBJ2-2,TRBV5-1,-,ASSLQGHRGRDGELF
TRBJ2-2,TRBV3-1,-,ASSPRTTSDTGELF
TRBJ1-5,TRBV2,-,ASSIEGRGNQPQH
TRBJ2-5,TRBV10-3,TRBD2,AIGGVEETQY
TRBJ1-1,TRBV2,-,ASSIIGSGTEAF
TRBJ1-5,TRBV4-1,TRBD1,ASSPRQGTNQPQH
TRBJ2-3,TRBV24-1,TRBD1,ATSEHGTGVDTQY
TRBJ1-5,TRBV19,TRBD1,ASRGTGASNQPQH
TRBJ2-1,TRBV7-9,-,ASSSAQGSYNEQF
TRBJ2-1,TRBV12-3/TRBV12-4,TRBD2,ASSSSGLMSNEQF
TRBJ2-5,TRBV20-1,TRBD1,SARDLWDRGLGETQY
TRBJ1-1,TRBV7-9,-,ASSFGSWDTEAF
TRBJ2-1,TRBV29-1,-,SVEGAGTISYNEQF
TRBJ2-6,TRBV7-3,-,ASSLKGAGANVLT
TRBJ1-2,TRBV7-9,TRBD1,ASSLGTGGADGYT
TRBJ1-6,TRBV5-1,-,ASSFGEYNSPLH
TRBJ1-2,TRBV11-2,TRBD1,ASSLGRDRGPWGYT
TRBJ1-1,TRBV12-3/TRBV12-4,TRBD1,ASSRTGGWAEAF
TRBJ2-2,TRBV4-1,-,ASSPRLGGGNTGELF
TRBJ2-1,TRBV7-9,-,ASSLLVSGGNEQF
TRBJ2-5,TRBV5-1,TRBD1,ASSSDRVGETQY
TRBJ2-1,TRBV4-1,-,ASSQPRGWDEQF
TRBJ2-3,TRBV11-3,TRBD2,ASSPGTSGGFADTQY
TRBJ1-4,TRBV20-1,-,SARDSGSNEKLF
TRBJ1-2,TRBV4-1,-,ASSLRQAPFRDYGYT
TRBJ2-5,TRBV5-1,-,ASSLSTGSVETQY
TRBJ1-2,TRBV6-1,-,ASSAGATNYGYT
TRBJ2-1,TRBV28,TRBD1,ASSSAGTGQGNEQF
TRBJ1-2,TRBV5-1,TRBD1,ASRAPWGIGQDDTSYGYT
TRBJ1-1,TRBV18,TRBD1,ASSPREGKYGTGMNTEAF
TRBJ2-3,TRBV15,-,ATSRDGQEMRTDTQY
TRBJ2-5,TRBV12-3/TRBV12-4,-,ASSLWTEGKETQY
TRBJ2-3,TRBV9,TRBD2,ASSNLAGGPTDTQY
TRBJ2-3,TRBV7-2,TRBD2,ASSQGLAVVGTDTQY
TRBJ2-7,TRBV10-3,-,AISDSRGIVDQY
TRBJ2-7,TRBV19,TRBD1,ASRAAGQGLYEQY
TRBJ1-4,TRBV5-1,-,ASSSQPGHGEKLF
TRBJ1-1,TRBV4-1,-,ASSQGLSRTNTEAF
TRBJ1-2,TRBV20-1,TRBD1,SARERQGGNYGYT
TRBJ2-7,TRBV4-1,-,ASSQDGSGAIDEQY
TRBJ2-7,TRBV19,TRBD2,ASRLAGAGDPYEQY
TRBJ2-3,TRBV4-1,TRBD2,ASSQSGTSGGTDTQY
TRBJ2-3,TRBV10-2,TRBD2,ASSEDGGALDTQY
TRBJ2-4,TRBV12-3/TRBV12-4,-,ASSFRTAKNIQY
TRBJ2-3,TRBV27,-,ASSSLFPAGADTQY
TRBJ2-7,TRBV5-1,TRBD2,ASSSGTSGLDEQY
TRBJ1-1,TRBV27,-,ASSPPGGVAF
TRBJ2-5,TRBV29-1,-,SVEDLLVKGEDQETQY
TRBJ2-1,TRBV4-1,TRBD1,ASSQGTGGTEQF
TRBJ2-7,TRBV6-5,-,ASSFGAEPVLYEQY
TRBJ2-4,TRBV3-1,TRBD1,ASSQEGTGTKNIQY
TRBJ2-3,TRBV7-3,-,ASSLNSPGNTDTQY